This paragraph reports one T cell receptor beta chain. Its antigen remains unidentified. The sample's time point: patch test 1, 2 weeks after DPC sensitization. This sample's treatment: therapeutic diphenylcyclopropenone sensitization with weekly scalp DPC. The data were obtained in a study of human T cells and chemical hapten exposure. Looking at the study overall: Doses of diphenylcyclopropenone went to the patients' scalps weekly throughout the roughly 25-week study. Study-level points and caveats: Unchanged with DPC sensitization were TCRs above 1 in 1000 frequency. PT1 expanded TCR numbers rose with patch test score.

In TCRdb, the RACE reads were re-called with MiXCR into one record per CDR3 protein. Among more than 95,000 distinct CDR3 sequences listed, 9.5% to 13% were seen once. Looked up from germline, CDR1 is SGDLS and CDR2 is YYNGEE. Trimming cost V 0 bases and J 7 bases; bases outside gene matches: 12. This CDR3 has 18 amino acids. This TCR came from a woman aged 45-59 years with alopecia areata. Some clones in this sample may be carry-over from other donors' samples. The sample consisted of whole blood, taken in connection with sensitization to the hapten diphenylcyclopropenone (DPC). V usage is TRBV9 and J usage is TRBJ2-1, with 11 positions matching TRBD2. In nucleotides, the CDR3 is TGTGCCAGCAGCGTAGTCCGCCTTAGCGGGGGGGTAGGGAATGAGCAGTTCTTC. It specifies CASSVVRLSGGVGNEQFF.